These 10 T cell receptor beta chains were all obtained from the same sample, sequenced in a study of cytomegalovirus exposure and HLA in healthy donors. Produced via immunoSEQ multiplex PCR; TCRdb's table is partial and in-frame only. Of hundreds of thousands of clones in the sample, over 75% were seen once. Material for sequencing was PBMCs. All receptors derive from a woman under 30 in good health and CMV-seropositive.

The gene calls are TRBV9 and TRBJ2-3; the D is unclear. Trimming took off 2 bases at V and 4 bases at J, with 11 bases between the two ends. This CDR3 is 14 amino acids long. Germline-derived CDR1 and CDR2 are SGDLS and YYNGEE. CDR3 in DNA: TGTGCCAGCAGCGTCACTACCTTCCCAGATACGCAGTATTTT. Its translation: CASSVTTFPDTQYF. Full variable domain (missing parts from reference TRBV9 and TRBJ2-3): DSGVTQTPKHLITATGQRVTLRCSPRSGDLSVYWYQQSLDQGLQFLIQYYNGEERAKGNILERFSAQQFPDLHSELNLSSLELGDSALYFCASSVTTFPDTQYFGPGTRLTVL.

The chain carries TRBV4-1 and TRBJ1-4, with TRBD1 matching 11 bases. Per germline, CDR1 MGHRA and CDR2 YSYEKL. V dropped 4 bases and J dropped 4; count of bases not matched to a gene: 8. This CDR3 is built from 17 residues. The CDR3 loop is CASSRFPGTGGNEKLFF. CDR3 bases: TGCGCCAGCAGCCGCTTCCCCGGGACAGGGGGTAATGAAAAACTGTTTTTT.

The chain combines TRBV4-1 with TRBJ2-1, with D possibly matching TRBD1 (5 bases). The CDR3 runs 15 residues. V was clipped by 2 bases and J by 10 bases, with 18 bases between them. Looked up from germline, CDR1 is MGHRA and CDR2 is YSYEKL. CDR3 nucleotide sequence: TGCGCCAGCAGCCAATATCAGCTAGGGGTTAAAGAGCAGTTCTTC. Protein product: CASSQYQLGVKEQFF.

The CDR3 protein is CASSLTTGGANYGYTF. CDR3 bases: TGTGCCAGCAGTTTAACGACAGGGGGCGCTAACTATGGCTACACCTTC. The J gene is TRBJ1-2, the V gene TRBV27; 10 nucleotides line up with TRBD1. Germline lookup yields CDR1 MNHEY and CDR2 SMNVEV (reference sequence). The CDR3 has 16 amino acids. Germline trimming cut 2 bases from V and 0 bases from J; bases unmatched to any gene: 3.

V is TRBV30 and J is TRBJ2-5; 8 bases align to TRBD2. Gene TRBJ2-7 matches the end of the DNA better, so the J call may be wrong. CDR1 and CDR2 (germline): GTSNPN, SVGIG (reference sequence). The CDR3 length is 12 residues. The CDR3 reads CAWTSGLYEQYF. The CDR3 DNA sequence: TGTGCCTGGACTAGCGGGTTGTACGAGCAGTACTTC.

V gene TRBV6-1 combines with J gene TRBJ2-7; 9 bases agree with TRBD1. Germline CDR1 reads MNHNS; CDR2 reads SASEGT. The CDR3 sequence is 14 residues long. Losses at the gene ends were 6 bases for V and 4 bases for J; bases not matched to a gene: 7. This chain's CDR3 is CASRRTGEEYEQYF. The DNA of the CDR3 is TGTGCCAGCAGGCGGACAGGGGAAGAGTACGAGCAGTACTTC.

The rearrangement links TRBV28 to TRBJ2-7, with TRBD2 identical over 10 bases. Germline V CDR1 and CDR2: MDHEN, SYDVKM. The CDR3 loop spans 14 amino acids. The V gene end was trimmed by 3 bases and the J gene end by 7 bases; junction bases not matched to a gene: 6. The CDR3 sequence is CASSLVAGGGEQYF. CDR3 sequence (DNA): TGTGCCAGCAGTTTGGTAGCGGGAGGCGGGGAGCAGTACTTC. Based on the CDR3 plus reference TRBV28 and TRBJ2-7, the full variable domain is DVKVTQSSRYLVKRTGEKVFLECVQDMDHENMFWYRQDPGLGLRLIYFSYDVKMKEKGDIPEGYSVSREKKERFSLILESASTNQTSMYLCASSLVAGGGEQYFGPGTRLTVT.

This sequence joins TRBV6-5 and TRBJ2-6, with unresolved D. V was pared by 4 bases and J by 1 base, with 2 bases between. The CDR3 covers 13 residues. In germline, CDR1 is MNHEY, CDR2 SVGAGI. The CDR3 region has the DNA TGTGCCAGCAGTTTATCTGGGGCCAACGTCCTGACTTTC. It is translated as CASSLSGANVLTF.

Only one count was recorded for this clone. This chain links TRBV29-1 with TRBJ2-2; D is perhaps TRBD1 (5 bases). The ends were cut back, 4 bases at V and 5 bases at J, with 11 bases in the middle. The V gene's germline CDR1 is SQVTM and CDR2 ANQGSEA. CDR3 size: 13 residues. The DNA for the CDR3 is TGCAGCGTTGTCCCTCAGGGAACCGGGGAGCTGTTTTTT. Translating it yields CSVVPQGTGELFF.

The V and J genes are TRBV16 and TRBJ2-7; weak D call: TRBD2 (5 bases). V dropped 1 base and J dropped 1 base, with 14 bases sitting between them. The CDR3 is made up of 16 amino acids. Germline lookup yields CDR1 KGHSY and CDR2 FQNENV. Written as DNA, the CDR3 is TGTGCCAGCAGCCAATACCCGGGGAGCGGATCCTACGAGCAGTACTTC. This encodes CASSQYPGSGSYEQYF.